The TCR beta chain under discussion was sequenced for a study of T cells in narcolepsy. Study as a whole: Healthy controls were enrolled alongside patients with narcolepsy type 1 or type 2.

Germline CDR1 is MNHEY and CDR2 is SMNVEV (reference sequence). The CDR3 length is 15 residues. As to this clone: Its antigen is undetermined.

Points from the study as a whole: Same-patient CSF and blood CD4+ T cell clonotypes included HCRT-specific and TRIB2-specific autoreactive ones. Reportedly, autoreactive clonotypes were serially detected in patients' blood but not controls'. Some memory CD4+ repertoires had no autoreactive clone sequences.

Profiled with immunoSEQ multiplex PCR; TCRdb holds only in-frame clones, not every one. The sample lists some 30,000 clones, around 87% occurring once. This TCR derives from a human donor in good health. The chain is built from TRBV27 and TRBJ2-5; 8 nucleotides align to TRBD1. Gene TRBJ2-7 matches the end of the DNA better, so the J call may be wrong. Sequencing was performed on memory (CD45RA-) CD4+ T cells from blood. DNA of the CDR3: TGTGCCAGCAGTTTAAATGGCAGGGGGCTCGACGAGCAGTACTTC. Its translation is CASSLNGRGLDEQYF.